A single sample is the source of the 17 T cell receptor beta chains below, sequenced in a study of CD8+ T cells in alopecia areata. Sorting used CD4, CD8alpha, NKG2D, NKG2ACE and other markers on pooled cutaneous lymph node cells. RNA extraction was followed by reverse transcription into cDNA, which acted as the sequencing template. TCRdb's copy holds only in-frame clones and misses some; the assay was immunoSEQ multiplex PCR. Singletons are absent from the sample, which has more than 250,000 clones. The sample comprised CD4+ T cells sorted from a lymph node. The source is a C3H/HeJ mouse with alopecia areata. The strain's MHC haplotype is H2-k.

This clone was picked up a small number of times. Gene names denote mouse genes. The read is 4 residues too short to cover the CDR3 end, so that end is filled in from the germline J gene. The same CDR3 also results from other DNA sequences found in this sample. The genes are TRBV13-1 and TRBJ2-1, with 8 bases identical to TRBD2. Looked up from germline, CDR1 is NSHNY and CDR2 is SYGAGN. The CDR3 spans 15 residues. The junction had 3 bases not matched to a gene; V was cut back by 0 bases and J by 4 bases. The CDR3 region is CASSDAWGGYAEQFF. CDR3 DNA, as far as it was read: TGTGCCAGCAGTGATGCTTGGGGGGGGTATGCT.

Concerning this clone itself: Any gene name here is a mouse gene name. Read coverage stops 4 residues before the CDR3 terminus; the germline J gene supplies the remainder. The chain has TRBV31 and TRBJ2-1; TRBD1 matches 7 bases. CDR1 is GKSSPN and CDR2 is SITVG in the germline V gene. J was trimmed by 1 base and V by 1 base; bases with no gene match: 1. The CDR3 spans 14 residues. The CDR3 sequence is CAWSRGQNYAEQFF. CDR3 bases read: TGTGCCTGGAGTCGGGGACAGAACTATGCT.

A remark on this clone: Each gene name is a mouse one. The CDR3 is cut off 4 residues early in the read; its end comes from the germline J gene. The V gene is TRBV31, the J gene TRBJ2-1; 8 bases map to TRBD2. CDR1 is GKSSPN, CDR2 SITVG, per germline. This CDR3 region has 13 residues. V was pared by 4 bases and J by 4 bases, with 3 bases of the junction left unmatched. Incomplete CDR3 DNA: TGTGCCTGGAACTCTGGGGGGTATGCT. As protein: CAWNSGGYA. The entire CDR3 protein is CAWNSGGYAEQFF. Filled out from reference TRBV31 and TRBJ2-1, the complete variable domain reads AQTIHQWPVAEIKAVGSPLSLGCTIKGKSSPNLYWYWQATGGTLQQLFYSITVGQVESVVQLNLSASRPKDDQFILSTEKLLLSHSGFYLCAWNSGGYAEQFFGPGTRLTVL.

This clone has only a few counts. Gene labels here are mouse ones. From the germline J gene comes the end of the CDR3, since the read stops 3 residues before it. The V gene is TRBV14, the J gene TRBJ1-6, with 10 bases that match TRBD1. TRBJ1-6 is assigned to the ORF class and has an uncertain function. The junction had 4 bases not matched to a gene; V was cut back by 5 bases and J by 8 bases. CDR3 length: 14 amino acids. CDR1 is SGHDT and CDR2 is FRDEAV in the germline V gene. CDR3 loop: CASSPGTGDSPLYF. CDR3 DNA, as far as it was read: TGTGCCAGCAGCCCCGGGACAGGGGATTCGCCC.

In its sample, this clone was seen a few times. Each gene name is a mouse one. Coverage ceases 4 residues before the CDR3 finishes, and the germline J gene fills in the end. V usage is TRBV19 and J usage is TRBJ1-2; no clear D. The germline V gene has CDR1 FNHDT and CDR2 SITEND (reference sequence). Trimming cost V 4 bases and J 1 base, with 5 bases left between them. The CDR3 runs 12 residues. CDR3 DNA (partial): TGTGCCAGCAGTCAATTAAACTCC. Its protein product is CASSQLNS. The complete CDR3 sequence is CASSQLNSDYTF.

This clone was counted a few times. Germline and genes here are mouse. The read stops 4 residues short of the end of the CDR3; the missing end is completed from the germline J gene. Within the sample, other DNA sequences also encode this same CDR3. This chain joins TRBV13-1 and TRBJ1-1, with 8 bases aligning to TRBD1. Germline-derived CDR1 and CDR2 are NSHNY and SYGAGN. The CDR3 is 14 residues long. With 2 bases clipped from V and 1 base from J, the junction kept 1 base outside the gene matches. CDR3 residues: CASSEQGGNTEVFF. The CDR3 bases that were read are TGTGCCAGCAGTGAACAGGGGGGAAACACA.

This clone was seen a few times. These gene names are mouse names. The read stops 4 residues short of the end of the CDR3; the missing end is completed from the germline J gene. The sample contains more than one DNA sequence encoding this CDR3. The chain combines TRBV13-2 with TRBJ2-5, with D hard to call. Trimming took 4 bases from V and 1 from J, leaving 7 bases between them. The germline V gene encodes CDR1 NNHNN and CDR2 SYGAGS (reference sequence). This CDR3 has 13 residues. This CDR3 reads CASGQGYQDTQYF. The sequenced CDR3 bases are TGTGCCAGCGGTCAAGGTTACCAAGAC.

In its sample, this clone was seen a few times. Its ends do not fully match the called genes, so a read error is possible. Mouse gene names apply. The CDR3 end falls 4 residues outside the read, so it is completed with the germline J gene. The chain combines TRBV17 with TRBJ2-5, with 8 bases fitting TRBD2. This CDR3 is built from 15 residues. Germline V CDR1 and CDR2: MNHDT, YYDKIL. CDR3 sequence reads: CAGSPRLGRKDTQYF. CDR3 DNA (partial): TGTGCTGGCAGTCCCCGACTGGGGCGTAAAGAC.

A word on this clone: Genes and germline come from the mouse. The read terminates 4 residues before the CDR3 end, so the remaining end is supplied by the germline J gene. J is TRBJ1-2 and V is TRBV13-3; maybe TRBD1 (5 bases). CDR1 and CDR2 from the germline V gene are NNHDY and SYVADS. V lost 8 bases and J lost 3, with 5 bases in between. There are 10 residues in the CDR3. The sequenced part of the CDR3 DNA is TGTGCCAGAGGGGACTCC. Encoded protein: CARGDS. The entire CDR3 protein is CARGDSDYTF.

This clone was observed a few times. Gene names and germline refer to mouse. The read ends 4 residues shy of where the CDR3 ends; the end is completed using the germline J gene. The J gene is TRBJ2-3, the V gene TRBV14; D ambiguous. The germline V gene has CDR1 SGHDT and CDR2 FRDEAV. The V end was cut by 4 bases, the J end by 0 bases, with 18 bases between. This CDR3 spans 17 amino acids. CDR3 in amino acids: CASSPPGDPTSAETLYF. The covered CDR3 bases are TGTGCCAGCAGTCCCCCAGGAGATCCCACTAGTGCAGAA. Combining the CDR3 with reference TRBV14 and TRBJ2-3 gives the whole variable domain EAGVTQSPRYAVLQEGQAVSFWCDPISGHDTLYWYQQPRDQGPQLLVYFRDEAVIDNSQLPSDRFSAVRPKGTNSTLKIQSAKQGDTATYLCASSPPGDPTSAETLYFGSGTRLTVL.

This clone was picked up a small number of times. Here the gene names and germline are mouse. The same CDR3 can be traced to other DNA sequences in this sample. The CDR3 reads CASSQDGTGQDTQYF. The sequenced part of the CDR3 DNA is TGTGCCAGCAGCCAAGATGGGACTGGGCAAGAC. The rearrangement joins TRBV5 to TRBJ2-5; 9 bases are shared with TRBD2. From the germline J gene comes the end of the CDR3, since the read stops 4 residues before it. Looked up from germline, CDR1 is LGHNA and CDR2 is YNLKQL (reference sequence). V gave up 0 bases and J gave up 3 bases; unmatched junction bases: 1. The CDR3 extends over 15 amino acids.

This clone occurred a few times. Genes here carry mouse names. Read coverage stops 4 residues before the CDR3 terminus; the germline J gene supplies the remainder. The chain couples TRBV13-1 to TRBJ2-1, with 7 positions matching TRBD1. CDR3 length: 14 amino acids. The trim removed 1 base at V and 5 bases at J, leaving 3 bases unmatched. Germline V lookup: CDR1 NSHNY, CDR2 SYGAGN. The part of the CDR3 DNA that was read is TGTGCCAGCAGTGATTTGGGACAGAATGCT. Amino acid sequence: CASSDLGQNA. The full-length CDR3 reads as CASSDLGQNAEQFF.

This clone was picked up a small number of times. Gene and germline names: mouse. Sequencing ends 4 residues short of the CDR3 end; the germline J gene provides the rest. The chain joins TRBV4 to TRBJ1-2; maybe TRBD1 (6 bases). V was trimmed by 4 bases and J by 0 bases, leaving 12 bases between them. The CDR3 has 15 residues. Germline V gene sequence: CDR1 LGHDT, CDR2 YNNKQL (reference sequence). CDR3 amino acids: CASSSWDIPNSDYTF. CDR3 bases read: TGTGCCAGCAGCTCTTGGGACATTCCAAACTCC.

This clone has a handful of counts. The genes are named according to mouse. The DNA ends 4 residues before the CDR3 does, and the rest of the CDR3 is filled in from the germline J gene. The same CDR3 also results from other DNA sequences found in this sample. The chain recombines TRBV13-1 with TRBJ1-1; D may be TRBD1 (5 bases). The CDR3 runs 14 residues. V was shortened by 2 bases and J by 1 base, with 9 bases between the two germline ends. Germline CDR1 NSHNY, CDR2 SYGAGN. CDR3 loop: CASSEGQGNTEVFF. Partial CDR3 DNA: TGTGCCAGCAGTGAAGGGCAGGGAAACACA.

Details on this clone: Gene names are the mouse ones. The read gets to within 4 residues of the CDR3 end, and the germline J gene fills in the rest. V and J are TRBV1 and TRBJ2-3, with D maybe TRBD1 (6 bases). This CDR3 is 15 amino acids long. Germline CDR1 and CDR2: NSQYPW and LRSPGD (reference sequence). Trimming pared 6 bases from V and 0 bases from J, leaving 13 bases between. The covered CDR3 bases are TGCACCTGCAGACAGGGAAAGTTTAGTGCAGAA. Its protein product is CTCRQGKFSAE. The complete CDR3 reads CTCRQGKFSAETLYF.

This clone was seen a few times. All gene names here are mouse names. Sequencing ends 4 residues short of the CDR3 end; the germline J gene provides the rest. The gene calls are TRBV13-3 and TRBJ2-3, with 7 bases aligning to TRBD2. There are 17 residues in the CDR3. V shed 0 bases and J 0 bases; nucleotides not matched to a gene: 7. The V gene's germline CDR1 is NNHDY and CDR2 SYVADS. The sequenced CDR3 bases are TGTGCCAGCAGTGATGCAACCGGGGGGGGAAGTGCAGAA. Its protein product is CASSDATGGGSAE. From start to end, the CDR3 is CASSDATGGGSAETLYF.

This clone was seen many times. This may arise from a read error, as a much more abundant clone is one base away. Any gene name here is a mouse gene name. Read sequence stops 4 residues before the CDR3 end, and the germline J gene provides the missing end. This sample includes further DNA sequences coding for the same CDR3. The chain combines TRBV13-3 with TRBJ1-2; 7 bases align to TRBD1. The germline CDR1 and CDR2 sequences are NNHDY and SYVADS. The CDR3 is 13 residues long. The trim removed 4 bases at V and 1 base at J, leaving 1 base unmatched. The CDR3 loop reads CASSRDRNSDYTF. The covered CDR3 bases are TGTGCCAGCAGTCGGGACAGAAACTCC.